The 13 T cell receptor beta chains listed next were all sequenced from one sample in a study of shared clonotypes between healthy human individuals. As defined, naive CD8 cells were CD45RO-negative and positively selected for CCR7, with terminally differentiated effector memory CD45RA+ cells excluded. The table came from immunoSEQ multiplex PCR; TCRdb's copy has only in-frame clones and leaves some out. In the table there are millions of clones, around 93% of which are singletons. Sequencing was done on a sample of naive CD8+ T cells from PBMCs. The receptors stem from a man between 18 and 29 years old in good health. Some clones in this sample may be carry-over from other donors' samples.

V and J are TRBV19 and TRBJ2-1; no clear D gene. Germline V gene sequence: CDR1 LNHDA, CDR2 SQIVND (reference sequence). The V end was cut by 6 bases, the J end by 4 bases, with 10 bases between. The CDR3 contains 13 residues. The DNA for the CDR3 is TGTGCCAGTAGCGGCACTCAATACAATGAGCAGTTCTTC. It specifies CASSGTQYNEQFF.

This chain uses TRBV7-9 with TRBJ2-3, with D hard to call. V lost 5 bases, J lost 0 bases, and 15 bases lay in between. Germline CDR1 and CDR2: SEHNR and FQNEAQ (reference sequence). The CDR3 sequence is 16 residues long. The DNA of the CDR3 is TGTGCCAGCAGCATCCACAGCGAACAAAGCACAGATACGCAGTATTTT. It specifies CASSIHSEQSTDTQYF.

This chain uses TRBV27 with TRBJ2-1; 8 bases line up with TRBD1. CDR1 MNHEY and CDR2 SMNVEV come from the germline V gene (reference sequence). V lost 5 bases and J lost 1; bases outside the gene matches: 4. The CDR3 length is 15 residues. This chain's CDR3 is CASSPHRGSYNEQFF. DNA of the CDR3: TGTGCCAGCAGTCCCCACAGGGGGTCCTACAATGAGCAGTTCTTC.

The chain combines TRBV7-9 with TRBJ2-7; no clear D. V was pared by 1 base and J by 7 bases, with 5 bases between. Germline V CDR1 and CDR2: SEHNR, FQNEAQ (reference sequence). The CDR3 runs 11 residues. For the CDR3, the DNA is TGTGCCAGCAGCTTAGTCTGGGAGCAGTACTTC. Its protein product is CASSLVWEQYF.

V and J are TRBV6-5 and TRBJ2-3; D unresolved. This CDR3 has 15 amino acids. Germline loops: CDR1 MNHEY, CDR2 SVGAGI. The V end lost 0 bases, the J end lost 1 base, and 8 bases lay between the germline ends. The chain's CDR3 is CASSYSLIGTDTQYF. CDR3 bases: TGTGCCAGCAGTTACTCGTTGATTGGCACAGATACGCAGTATTTT.

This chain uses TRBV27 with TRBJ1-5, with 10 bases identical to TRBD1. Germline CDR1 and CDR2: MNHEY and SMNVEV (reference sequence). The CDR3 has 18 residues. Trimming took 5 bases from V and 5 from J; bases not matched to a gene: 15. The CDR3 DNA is TGTGCCAGCAGTCCGACCGGGACAGGGGCCACGAACCATCAGCCCCAGCATTTT. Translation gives CASSPTGTGATNHQPQHF.

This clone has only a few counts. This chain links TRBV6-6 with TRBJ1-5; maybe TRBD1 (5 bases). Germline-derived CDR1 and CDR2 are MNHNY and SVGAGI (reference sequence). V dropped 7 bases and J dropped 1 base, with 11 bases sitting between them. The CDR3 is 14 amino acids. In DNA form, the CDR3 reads TGTGCCAGCACCCTGGGGGGAAGCAATCAGCCCCAGCATTTT. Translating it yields CASTLGGSNQPQHF.

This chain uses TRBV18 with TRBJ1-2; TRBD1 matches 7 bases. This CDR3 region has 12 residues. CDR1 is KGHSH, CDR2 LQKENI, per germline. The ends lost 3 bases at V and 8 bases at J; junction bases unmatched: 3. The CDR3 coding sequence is TGTGCCAGCTCACCCGACAGGGCGGGCTACACCTTC. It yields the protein CASSPDRAGYTF. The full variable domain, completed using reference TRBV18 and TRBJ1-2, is NAGVMQNPRHLVRRRGQEARLRCSPMKGHSHVYWYRQLPEEGLKFMVYLQKENIIDESGMPKERFSAEFPKEGPSILRIQQVVRGDSAAYFCASSPDRAGYTFGSGTRLTVV.

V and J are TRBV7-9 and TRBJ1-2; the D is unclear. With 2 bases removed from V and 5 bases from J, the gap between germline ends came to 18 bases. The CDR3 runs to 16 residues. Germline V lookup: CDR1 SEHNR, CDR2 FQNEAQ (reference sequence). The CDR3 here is CASSLSRRQVQYGYTF. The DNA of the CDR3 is TGTGCCAGCAGCTTATCCCGGCGGCAGGTTCAGTATGGCTACACCTTC.

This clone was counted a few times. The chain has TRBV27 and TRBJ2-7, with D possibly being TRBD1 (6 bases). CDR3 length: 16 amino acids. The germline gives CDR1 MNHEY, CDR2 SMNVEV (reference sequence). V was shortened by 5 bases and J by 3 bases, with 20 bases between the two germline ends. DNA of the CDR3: TGTGCCAGCAGTACTATGCACAGGGTTTCAGACTACGAGCAGTACTTC. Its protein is CASSTMHRVSDYEQYF.

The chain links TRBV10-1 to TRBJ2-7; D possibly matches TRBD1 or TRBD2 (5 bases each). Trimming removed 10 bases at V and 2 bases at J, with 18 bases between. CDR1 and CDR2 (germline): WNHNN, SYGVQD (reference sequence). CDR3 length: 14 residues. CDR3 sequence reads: CATSGPGNTYEQYF. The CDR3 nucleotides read TGCGCCACCTCGGGGCCGGGAAACACCTACGAGCAGTACTTC.

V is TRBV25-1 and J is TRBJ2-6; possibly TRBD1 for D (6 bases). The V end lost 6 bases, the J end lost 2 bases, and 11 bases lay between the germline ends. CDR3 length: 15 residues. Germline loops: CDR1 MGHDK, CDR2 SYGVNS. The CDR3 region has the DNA TGTGCCAGCAGACAGGGACCGACTGGGGCCAACGTCCTGACTTTC. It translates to CASRQGPTGANVLTF.

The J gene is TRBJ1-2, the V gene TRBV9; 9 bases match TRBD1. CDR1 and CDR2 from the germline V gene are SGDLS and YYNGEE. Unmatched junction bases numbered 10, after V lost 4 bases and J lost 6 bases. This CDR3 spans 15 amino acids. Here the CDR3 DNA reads TGTGCCAGCAGCACCCGGACAGGGGTAAGGGATGGCTACACCTTC. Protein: CASSTRTGVRDGYTF.